This section outlines one TCR beta chain sequence together with its context. Its recognized antigen is unknown. The record has no base qualities; no much larger clone is one base away. Whole blood was collected in K2EDTA tubes by collaborating institutions according to the institutions' own protocols. For TCRbeta analysis, collaborators shipped samples as frozen whole blood, isolated PBMCs, or DNA extracted from either of those sample types. The data belong to a study of blood T cell repertoires in COVID-19 (dated by TCRdb to 2020 to 2021). Context from the whole study: Collaborator samples came from the United States, Italy and Spain and covered acute and convalescent phases of COVID-19. Deeply sampled blood TCRbeta repertoires from subjects exposed to, actively infected with, or recovered from COVID-19 were included in the dataset. The samples were drawn from two sources: the first 160 participants of the ongoing ImmuneRACE study, and 1,254 subjects contributed by 6 global collaborators. The sample metadata nearly always contained a de-identified subject ID, COVID-19 status, age in years and sex. Where available, HLA class I and class II types were taken from metadata supplied by the sample provider and were not determined by assay-based typing. The material from the prospective study consisted of cDNA or gDNA derived from T cells, B-cell-depleted T cells, or PBMCs. The repertoires were made available in a free public database intended to serve as a resource for research on the immune response to SARS-CoV-2. Overall results and qualifications from the work: The quantity of clinical and demographic metadata differed by source and by participant and was supplied without curation.

The immunoSEQ Assay, a bias-controlled multiplex PCR, was used to amplify TCRbeta CDR3 regions from genomic DNA. On the authors' methods: The number of nucleated cells in each sample was estimated by amplification of reference gene primers within the assay. Sequence reads were collapsed and filtered to measure the absolute abundance of every unique TCRbeta CDR3 rearrangement. Productive Simpson clonality was computed per sample as the square root of Simpson's diversity index over productive rearrangements. TCRdb took this table from immuneACCESS and kept in-frame rearrangements with V and J called. Such tables lack part of the clones; where checked against another copy, unresolved V genes explain under half of the gap, and the rest is unexplained. D and trimming come from the DNA, and the V and J calls and clone size come from that table. Counted in this sample were under 200,000 clones; about 86% of them appeared once. The ten largest clones add up to approximately 4% of the sample.

Trimming takes 6 bases off V and 5 bases off J; junction bases not matched to a gene: 6. Counted from cysteine to phenylalanine, this CDR3 has 14 amino acids. Of all the DNA, just the CDR3 is kept, 42 bases in frame from base 1. CDR1 MDHEN and CDR2 SYDVKM are derived from the germline V gene. This TCR was sampled from a man in his late teens or twenties with active or convalescent COVID-19. The V and J genes are TRBV28 and TRBJ1-4, and TRBD1 matches 7 of the central bases. The material sequenced was peripheral blood. The nucleotide sequence reads TGTGCCAGCAGACAACCAGGGGGGAATGAAAAACTGTTTTTT. Its protein is CASRQPGGNEKLFF.